The rows below give T cell receptor beta chains drawn from one sample of a study of tumor-infiltrating lymphocytes in localized non-small cell lung cancer. The table came from immunoSEQ multiplex PCR; TCRdb's copy has only in-frame clones and leaves some out. Seen here are about 9,500 clones, 72% observed once, and the top ten hold about 15%. Sequenced sample: lung tumor tissue. These receptors were taken from a human donor with non-small cell lung cancer. Each CDR3 is given with its conserved first and last residue. Fields, in order: J gene, D gene, V gene, CDR3 length, CDR3 DNA, CDR3 protein. A D gene is named only where the DNA matches it firmly.

J gene: TRBJ1-2; D gene: NA; V gene: TRBV6-6; CDR3 length: 12; CDR3 DNA: TGTGCCAGCAGTTTCAAGGAATCTGGCTACACCTTC; CDR3 protein: CASSFKESGYTF
J gene: TRBJ1-2; D gene: TRBD1; V gene: TRBV6-4; CDR3 length: 17; CDR3 DNA: TGTGCCAGCAGTGAGACCTTTACCGGGACAGGGGAAGCTGGCTACACCTTC; CDR3 protein: CASSETFTGTGEAGYTF
J gene: TRBJ1-4; D gene: NA; V gene: TRBV7-2; CDR3 length: 16; CDR3 DNA: TGTGCCAGCAGACTCACGGGTATGGGAACTAATGAAAAACTGTTTTTT; CDR3 protein: CASRLTGMGTNEKLFF
J gene: TRBJ1-6; D gene: NA; V gene: TRBV7-2; CDR3 length: 14; CDR3 DNA: TGTGCCAGCAGTAATGGAGGGCGTGGCTCACCCCTCCACTTT; CDR3 protein: CASSNGGRGSPLHF
J gene: TRBJ1-2; D gene: NA; V gene: TRBV6-6; CDR3 length: 12; CDR3 DNA: TGTGCCAGCAGTTCTGACAGATATGGCTACACCTTC; CDR3 protein: CASSSDRYGYTF
J gene: TRBJ2-1; D gene: NA; V gene: TRBV9; CDR3 length: 12; CDR3 DNA: TGTGCCAGCAGCCACACTAGGGGTGAGCAGTTCTTC; CDR3 protein: CASSHTRGEQFF
J gene: TRBJ1-4; D gene: NA; V gene: TRBV7-9; CDR3 length: 14; CDR3 DNA: TGTGCCAGCAGCTTCAAGGACGTTAATGAAAAACTGTTTTTT; CDR3 protein: CASSFKDVNEKLFF
J gene: TRBJ2-5; D gene: NA; V gene: TRBV5-8; CDR3 length: 12; CDR3 DNA: TGTGCCAGCAGCTGGGGTTGGGAGACCCAGTACTTC; CDR3 protein: CASSWGWETQYF
J gene: TRBJ1-1; D gene: NA; V gene: TRBV2; CDR3 length: 14; CDR3 DNA: TGTGCCAGCAGTGCCAGGGGAGCCAACACTGAAGCTTTCTTT; CDR3 protein: CASSARGANTEAFF
J gene: TRBJ2-1; D gene: TRBD2; V gene: TRBV19; CDR3 length: 16; CDR3 DNA: TGTGCCACCCTAGTCCACCCGACTAGCGGGGGTAATGAGCAGTTCTTC; CDR3 protein: CATLVHPTSGGNEQFF